These 7 T cell receptor beta chains were sequenced from one sample in a study of blood T cells in healthy people across ages. The authors ran a second PCR of about 7 to 12 cycles using a sample-barcoded 5' primer and a J-beta primer mix. One entry per CDR3 protein, called by TCRdb with MiXCR from the 5' RACE reads. The sample lists some 1.6 million distinct CDR3 sequences; around 36% were seen once. The source material was blood. Receptors were obtained from a woman in her 30s in good health.

This chain joins TRBV9 and TRBJ1-2, with D possibly being TRBD1 (6 bases). V was clipped by 3 bases and J by 2 bases, with 11 bases between them. The CDR3 extends over 14 amino acids. Germline V lookup: CDR1 SGDLS, CDR2 YYNGEE. The CDR3 region has the DNA TGTGCCAGCAGCGCCACGGACAGCAACTATGGCTACACCTTC. It specifies CASSATDSNYGYTF.

This clonotype was recorded a few times. The J gene is TRBJ2-5, the V gene TRBV12-3 or TRBV12-4; weak D call: TRBD2 (5 bases). V was shortened by 3 bases and J by 7 bases, with 9 bases between the two germline ends. The CDR3 is 12 residues long. DNA for the CDR3: TGTGCCAGCAGTTTCCCCCGGGGGACCCAGTACTTC. Its translation is CASSFPRGTQYF.

This chain connects TRBV5-1 to TRBJ2-6; 12 nucleotides agree with TRBD1. Germline V lookup: CDR1 SGHRS, CDR2 YFSETQ. Trimming at V came to 4 bases and at J to 4 bases, leaving 6 bases not matched to a gene. CDR3 size: 17 residues. The DNA for the CDR3 is TGCGCCAGCAGCATGGGACAGGGGGCGCAGGGGGCCAACGTCCTGACTTTC. It yields the protein CASSMGQGAQGANVLTF. Variable domain in full (rest from reference TRBV5-1 and TRBJ2-6): KAGVTQTPRYLIKTRGQQVTLSCSPISGHRSVSWYQQTPGQGLQFLFEYFSETQRNKGNFPGRFSGRQFSNSRSEMNVSTLELGDSALYLCASSMGQGAQGANVLTFGAGSRLTVL.

For this clonotype: The conserved closing phenylalanine or tryptophan is absent in this CDR3, likely reflecting a read error. The gene calls are TRBV20-1 and TRBJ2-3, with TRBD2 matching 10 bases. Germline loops: CDR1 DFQATT, CDR2 SNEGSKA (reference sequence). V lost 4 bases to trimming and J lost 0 bases; unmatched junction nucleotides: 10. The CDR3 totals 17 residues. Here the CDR3 DNA reads TGCAGTGCTAACTCCTTAGCGGGGGGTACTAGCACAGATACGCAGTATTTG. It translates to CSANSLAGGTSTDTQYL.

Comments on this clonotype: This could be a read error, since a much larger clone is one nucleotide away. V gene TRBV7-9 combines with J gene TRBJ2-1; D unclear. Between the trimmed V and J ends, which lost 6 bases and 8 bases, there was a span of 23 bases. Germline V gene lookup returns CDR1 SEHNR and CDR2 FQNEAQ (reference sequence). The CDR3 length is 16 residues. CDR3 residues: CASSYKRALGGDEQFF. Here the CDR3 DNA reads TGTGCCAGCAGTTATAAACGGGCTCTCGGTGGGGATGAGCAGTTCTTC. The whole variable domain, filled in from reference TRBV7-9 and TRBJ2-1, reads DTGVSQNPRHKITKRGQNVTFRCDPISEHNRLYWYRQTLGQGPEFLTYFQNEAQLEKSRLLSDRFSAERPKGSFSTLEIQRTEQGDSAMYLCASSYKRALGGDEQFFGPGTRLTVL.

J is TRBJ2-1 and V is TRBV20-1; TRBD2 aligns across 8 bases. Trimming cost V 2 bases and J 9 bases; bases outside gene matches: 9. Germline CDR1 reads DFQATT; CDR2 reads SNEGSKA (reference sequence). The CDR3 totals 14 residues. Here the CDR3 reads CSARLGLGVGEQFF. Written as DNA, the CDR3 is TGCAGTGCTAGACTGGGACTAGGGGTTGGTGAGCAGTTCTTC.

The chain recombines TRBV5-5 with TRBJ1-1; D perhaps matches TRBD1 (6 bases). V lost 3 bases and J 2 bases, leaving 11 bases between the germline ends. The CDR3 is made up of 14 amino acids. The germline gives CDR1 SGHKS, CDR2 YYEKEE (reference sequence). The CDR3 DNA follows: TGTGCCAGCAGCTGGGACAACGCCAACACTGAAGCTTTCTTT. Its protein is CASSWDNANTEAFF.